This TCR beta chain was documented in a study of blood T cell repertoires in COVID-19. Across the study: The cDNA or gDNA used as material had been derived from T cells, B-cell-depleted T cells, or PBMCs.

Measured with immunoSEQ multiplex PCR; TCRdb has only the in-frame clones, and not every one. The sample includes over 150,000 clones, 75% to 90% of them seen just once. In germline, CDR1 is LGHDT, CDR2 YNNKEL (reference sequence). The V and J ends lost 4 bases and 6 bases respectively, with 24 bases between them. CDR3 length equals 18 residues. This sequence originates from a woman between 40 and 55 years old with COVID-19, enrolled during active disease. The sample was peripheral blood. J is TRBJ1-4 and V is TRBV3-1 (or the pseudogene TRBV3-2), with D possibly being TRBD1 (6 bases). This chain's CDR3 is CASSPYGDTSPVDEKLFF. CDR3 bases: TGTGCCAGCAGCCCCTATGGGGACACTTCCCCGGTAGATGAAAAACTGTTTTTT.